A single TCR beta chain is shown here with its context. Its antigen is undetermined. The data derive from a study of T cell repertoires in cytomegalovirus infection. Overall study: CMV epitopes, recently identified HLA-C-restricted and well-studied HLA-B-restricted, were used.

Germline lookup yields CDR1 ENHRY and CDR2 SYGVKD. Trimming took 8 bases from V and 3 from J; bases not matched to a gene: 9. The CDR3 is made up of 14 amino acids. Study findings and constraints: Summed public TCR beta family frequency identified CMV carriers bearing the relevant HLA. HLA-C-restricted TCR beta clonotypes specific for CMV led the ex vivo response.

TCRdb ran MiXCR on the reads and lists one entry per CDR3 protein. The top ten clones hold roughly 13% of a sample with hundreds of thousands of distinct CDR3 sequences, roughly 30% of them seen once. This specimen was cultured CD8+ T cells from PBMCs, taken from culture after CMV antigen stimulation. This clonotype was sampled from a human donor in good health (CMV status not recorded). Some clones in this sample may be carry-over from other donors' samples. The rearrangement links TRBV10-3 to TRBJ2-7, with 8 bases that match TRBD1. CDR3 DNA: TGTGCCATCGGCTTCTTGGACAGGGACTACGAGCAGTACTTC. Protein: CAIGFLDRDYEQYF.